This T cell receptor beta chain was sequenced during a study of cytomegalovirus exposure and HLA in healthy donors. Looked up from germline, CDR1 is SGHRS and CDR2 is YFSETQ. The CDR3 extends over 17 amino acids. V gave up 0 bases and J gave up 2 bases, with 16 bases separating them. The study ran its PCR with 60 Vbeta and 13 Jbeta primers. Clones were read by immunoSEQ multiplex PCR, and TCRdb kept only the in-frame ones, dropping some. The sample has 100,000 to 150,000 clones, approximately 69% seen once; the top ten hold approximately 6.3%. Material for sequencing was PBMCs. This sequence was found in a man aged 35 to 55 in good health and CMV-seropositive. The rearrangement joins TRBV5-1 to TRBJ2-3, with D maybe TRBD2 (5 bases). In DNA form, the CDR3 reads TGCGCCAGCAGCTTGGGAGTCCGCGGGCGTTCCACAGATACGCAGTATTTT. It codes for CASSLGVRGRSTDTQYF.